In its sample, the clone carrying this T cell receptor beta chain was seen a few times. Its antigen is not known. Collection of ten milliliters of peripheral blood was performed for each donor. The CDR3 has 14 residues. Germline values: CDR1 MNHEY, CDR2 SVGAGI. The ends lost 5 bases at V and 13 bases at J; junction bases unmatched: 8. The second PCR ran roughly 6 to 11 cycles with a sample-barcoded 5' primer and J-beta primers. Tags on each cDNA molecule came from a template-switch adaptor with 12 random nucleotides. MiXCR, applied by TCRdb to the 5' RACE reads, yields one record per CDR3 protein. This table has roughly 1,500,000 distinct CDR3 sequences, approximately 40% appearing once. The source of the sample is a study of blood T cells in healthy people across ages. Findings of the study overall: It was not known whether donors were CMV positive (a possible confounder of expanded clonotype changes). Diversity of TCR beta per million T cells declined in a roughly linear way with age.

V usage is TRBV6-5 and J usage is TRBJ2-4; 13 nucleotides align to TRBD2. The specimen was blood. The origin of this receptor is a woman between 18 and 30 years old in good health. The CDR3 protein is CASSTGLAGDEQYF. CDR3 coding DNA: TGTGCCAGCAGTACTGGACTAGCGGGGGATGAGCAGTACTTC.